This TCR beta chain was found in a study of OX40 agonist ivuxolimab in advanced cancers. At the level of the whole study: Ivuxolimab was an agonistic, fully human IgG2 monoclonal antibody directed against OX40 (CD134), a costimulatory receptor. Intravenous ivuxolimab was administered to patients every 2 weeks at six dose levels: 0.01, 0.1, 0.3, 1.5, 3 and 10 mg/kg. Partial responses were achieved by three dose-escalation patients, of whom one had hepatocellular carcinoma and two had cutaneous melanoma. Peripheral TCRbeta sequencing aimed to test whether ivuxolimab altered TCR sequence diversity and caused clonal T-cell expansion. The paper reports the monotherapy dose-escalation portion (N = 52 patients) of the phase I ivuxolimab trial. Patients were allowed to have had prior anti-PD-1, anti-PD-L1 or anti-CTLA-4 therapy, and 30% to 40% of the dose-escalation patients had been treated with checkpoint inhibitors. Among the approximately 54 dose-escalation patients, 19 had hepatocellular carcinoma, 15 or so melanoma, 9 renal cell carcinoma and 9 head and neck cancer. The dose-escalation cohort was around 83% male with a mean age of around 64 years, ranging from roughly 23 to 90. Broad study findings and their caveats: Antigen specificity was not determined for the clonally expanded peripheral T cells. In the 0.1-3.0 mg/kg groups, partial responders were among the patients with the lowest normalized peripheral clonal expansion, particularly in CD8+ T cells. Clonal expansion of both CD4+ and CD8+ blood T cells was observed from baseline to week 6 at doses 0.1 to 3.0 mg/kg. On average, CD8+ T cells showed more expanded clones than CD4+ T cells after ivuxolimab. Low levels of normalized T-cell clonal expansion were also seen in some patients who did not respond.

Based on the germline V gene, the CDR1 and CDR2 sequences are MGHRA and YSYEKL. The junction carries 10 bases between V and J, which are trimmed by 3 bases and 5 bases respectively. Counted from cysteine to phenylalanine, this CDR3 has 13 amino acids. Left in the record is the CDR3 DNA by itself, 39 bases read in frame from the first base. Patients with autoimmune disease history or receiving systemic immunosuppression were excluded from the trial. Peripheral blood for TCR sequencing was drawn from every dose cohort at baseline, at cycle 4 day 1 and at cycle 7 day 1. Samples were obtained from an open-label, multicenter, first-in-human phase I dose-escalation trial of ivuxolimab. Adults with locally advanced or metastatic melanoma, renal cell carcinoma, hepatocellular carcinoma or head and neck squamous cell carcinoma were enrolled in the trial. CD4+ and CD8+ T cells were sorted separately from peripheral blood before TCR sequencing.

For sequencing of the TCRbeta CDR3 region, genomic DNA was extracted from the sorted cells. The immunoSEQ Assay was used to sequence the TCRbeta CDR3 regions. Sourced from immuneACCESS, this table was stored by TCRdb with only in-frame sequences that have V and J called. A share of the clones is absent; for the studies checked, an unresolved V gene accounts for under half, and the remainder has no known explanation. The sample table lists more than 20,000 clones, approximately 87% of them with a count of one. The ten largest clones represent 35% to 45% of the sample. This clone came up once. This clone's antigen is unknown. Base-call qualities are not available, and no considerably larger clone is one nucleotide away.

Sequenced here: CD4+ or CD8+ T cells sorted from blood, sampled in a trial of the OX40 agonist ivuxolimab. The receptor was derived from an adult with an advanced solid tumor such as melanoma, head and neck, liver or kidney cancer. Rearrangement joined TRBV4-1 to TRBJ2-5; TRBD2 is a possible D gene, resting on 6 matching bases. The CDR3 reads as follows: CASSQGGIETQYF. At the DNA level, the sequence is TGCGCCAGCAGCCAGGGAGGTATCGAGACCCAGTACTTC.